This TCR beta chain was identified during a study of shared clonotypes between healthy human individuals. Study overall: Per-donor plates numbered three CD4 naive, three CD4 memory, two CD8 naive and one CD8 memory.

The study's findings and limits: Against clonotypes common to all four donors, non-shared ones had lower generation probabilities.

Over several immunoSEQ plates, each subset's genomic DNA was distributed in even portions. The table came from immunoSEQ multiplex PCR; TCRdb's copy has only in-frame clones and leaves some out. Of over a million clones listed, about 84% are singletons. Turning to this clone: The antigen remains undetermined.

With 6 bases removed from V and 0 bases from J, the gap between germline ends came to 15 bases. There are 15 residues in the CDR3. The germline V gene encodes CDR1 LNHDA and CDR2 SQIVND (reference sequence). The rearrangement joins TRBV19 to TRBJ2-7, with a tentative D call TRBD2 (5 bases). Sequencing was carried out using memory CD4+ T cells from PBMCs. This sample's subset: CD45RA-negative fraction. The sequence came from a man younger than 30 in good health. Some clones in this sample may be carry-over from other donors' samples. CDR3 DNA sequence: TGTGCCAGTAGCCGGGGAAGGGCCATCTCCTACGAGCAGTACTTC. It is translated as CASSRGRAISYEQYF.